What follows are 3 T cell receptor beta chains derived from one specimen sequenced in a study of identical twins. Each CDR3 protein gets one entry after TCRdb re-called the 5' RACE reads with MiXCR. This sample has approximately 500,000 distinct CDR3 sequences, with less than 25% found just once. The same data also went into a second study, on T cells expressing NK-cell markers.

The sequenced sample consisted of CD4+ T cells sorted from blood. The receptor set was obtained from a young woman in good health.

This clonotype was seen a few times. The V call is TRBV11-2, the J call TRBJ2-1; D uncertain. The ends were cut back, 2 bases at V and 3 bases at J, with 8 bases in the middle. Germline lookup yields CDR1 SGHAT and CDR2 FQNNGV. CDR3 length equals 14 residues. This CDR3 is CASSLSAYYNEQFF. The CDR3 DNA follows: TGTGCCAGCAGCTTATCGGCGTACTACAATGAGCAGTTCTTC.

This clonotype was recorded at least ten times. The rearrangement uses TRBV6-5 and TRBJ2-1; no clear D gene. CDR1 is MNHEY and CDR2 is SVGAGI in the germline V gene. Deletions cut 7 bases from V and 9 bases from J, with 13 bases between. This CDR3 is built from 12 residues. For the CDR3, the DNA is TGTGCCAGCAATTTCCCCGGGTTTGAGCAGTTCTTC. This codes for CASNFPGFEQFF.

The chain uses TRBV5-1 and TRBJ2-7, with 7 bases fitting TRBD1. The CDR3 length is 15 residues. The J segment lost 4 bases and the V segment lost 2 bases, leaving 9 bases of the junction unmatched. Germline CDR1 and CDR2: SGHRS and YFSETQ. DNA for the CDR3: TGCGCCAGCAGCTTAGAAGGACAGGCTGCGTACGAGCAGTACTTC. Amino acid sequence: CASSLEGQAAYEQYF.